This T cell receptor beta chain was obtained from a study of shared clonotypes between healthy human individuals. At the level of the study: Per donor, three plates held CD4 naive cells, three held CD4 memory, two held CD8 naive and one held CD8 memory. General study points: Blood was the sole source, and tissue repertoires probably differ. Relative to memory subsets, naive subsets generally showed larger estimated richness.

Deep was the level at which the assay was run. Produced via immunoSEQ multiplex PCR; TCRdb's table is partial and in-frame only. The sample yields hundreds of thousands of clones, 90% to 95% seen once. Selected positively for CCR7 and CD45RO-negative, naive CD8 cells excluded terminally differentiated effector memory CD45RA+ cells. On this clone: As yet, its antigen is unknown.

Germline V gene data show CDR1 as SGHAT and CDR2 as FQNNGV. The CDR3 is 16 amino acids. Trimming removed 1 base at V and 0 bases at J, with 13 bases between. Sequenced material: naive CD8+ T cells sorted from blood. This clonotype was sampled from a man aged 25-45 years in good health. J is TRBJ2-7 and V is TRBV11-2; weak D call: TRBD1 (6 bases). DNA of the CDR3: TGTGCCAGCAGCTTAGTTCTGGGGGCGGCCTCCTACGAGCAGTACTTC. Translation: CASSLVLGAASYEQYF.